The present T cell receptor (beta chain) was sequenced within a study of blood T cell repertoires in COVID-19. Background on the study: Both acute and convalescent COVID-19 samples were obtained from the United States, Italy and Spain.

Germline CDR1 and CDR2: GTSNPN and SVGIG (reference sequence). Trimming shortened V by 3 bases and J by 16 bases, and 28 bases separated the two germline ends. The CDR3 covers 15 residues. As originally analysed: Scientists estimated how many nucleated cells there were by amplifying reference gene primers. Using immunoSEQ multiplex PCR, the repertoire was profiled, and TCRdb retains in-frame clones only, with some absent. From that table come the V and J calls and clone size; the DNA was used to work out D and trimming. In the table there are about 150,000 clones, approximately 88% of which are singletons.

The chain recombines TRBV30 with TRBJ1-5; a possible D gene is TRBD1 (6 bases). Material: peripheral blood. This sequence was found in a human donor in a cohort sampled during active COVID-19. The CDR3 here is CAWRLVRGRGVLHHF. CDR3 nucleotides: TGTGCCTGGAGGTTGGTCAGGGGAAGGGGAGTTCTCCATCATTTT.